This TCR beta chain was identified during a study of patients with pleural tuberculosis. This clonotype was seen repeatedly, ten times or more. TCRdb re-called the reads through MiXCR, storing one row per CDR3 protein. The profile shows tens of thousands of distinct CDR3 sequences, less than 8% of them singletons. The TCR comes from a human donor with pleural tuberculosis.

CDR3 in amino acids: CASSLMGQGIRSPLHF. In nucleotides, the CDR3 is TGTGCCAGCAGTTTAATGGGACAGGGAATTCGTTCACCCCTCCACTTT. This sequence joins TRBV12-3 or TRBV12-4 and TRBJ1-6; 9 nucleotides agree with TRBD1. V was pared by 2 bases and J by 9 bases, with 8 bases of the junction left unmatched. The CDR3 runs to 16 residues.